The 2 T cell receptor beta chains reported below all come from one sample, sequenced in a study of spatial heterogeneity in lung cancer. Study results and caveats: Counts of expanded intratumoral alpha and beta TCRs tracked tumor mutation counts.

Which antigens these TCRs recognize remains unknown. The time point was: sample taken at primary tumor resection. TCRdb re-derived calls from the 5' RACE reads in MiXCR, one entry per CDR3 protein. Among more than 10,000 distinct CDR3 sequences listed, about 5% were seen once. Sequencing used lung tumor tissue, obtained at surgery. The receptors were sampled from a male donor with early-stage non-small cell lung cancer.

In its sample, this clonotype was seen many times. This sequence joins TRBV27 and TRBJ2-2; D is unclear. V shed 6 bases and J shed 3 bases, with 11 bases lying between them. Germline CDR1 MNHEY, CDR2 SMNVEV (reference sequence). This CDR3 contains 14 residues. The chain's CDR3 is CASSHDFYTGELFF. The CDR3 DNA reads as TGTGCCAGCAGCCACGACTTTTACACCGGGGAGCTGTTTTTT.

This clonotype was seen many times. The rearrangement links TRBV20-1 to TRBJ2-5; D gene ambiguous. The CDR3 extends over 14 amino acids. The V end lost 5 bases, the J end lost 2 bases, and 15 bases lay between the germline ends. Germline CDR1 is DFQATT and CDR2 is SNEGSKA (reference sequence). The chain's CDR3 is CSAPRYGKQETQYF. Here the CDR3 DNA reads TGCAGTGCTCCGAGATACGGTAAACAAGAGACCCAGTACTTC.